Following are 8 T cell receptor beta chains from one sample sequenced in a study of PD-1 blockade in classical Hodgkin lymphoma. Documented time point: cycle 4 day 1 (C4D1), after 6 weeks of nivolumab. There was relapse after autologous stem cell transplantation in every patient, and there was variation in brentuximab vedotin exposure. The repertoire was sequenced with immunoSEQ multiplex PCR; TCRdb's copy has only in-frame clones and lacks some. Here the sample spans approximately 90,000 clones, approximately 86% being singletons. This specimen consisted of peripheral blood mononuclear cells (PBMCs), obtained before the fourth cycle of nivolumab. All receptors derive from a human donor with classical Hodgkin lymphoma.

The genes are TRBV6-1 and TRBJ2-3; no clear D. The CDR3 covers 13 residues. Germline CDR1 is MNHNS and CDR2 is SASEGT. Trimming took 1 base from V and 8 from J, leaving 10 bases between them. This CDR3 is CASSEGVVRTQYF. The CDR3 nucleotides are TGTGCCAGCAGTGAAGGTGTAGTCCGTACGCAGTATTTT.

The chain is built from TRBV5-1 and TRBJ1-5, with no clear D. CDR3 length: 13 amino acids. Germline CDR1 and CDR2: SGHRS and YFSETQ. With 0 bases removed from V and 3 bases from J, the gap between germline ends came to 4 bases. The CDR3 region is CASSLGSNQPQHF. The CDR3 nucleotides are TGCGCCAGCAGCTTGGGCTCCAATCAGCCCCAGCATTTT.

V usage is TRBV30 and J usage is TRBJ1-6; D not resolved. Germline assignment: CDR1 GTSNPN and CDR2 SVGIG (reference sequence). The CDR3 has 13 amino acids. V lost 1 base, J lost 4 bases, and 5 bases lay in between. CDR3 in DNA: TGTGCCTGGAGTGGTTCGTATAATTCACCCCTCCACTTT. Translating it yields CAWSGSYNSPLHF.

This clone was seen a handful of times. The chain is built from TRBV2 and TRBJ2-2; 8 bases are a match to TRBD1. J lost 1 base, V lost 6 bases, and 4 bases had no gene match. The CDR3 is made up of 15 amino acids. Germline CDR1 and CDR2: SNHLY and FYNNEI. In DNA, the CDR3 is TGTGCCAGCAGGACAGGGGCCAAGAACACCGGGGAGCTGTTTTTT. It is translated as CASRTGAKNTGELFF.

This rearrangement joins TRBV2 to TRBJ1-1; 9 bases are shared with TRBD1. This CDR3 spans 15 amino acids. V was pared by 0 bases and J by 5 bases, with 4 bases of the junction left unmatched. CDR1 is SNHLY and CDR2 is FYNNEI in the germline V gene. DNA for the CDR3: TGTGCCAGCAGTGAAGCGGGACAGGGCAGGACTGAAGCTTTCTTT. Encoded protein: CASSEAGQGRTEAFF.

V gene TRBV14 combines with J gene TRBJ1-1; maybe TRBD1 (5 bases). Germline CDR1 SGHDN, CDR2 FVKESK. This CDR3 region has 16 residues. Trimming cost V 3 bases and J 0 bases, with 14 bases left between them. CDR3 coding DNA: TGTGCCAGCAGCCACACAGGACCCCTTTTGAACACTGAAGCTTTCTTT. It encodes CASSHTGPLLNTEAFF.

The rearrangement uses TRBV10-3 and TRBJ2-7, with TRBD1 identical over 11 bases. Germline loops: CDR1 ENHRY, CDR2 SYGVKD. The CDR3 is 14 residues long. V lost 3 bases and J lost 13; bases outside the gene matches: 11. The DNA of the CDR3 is TGTGCCATCAGTGAACTCGGGACAGGGGGGAGTTTCTACTTC. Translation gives CAISELGTGGSFYF.

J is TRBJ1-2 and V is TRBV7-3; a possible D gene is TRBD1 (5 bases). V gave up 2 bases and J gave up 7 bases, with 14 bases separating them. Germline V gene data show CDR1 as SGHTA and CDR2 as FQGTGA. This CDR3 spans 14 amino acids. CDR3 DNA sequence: TGTGCCAGCAGCTTACTGGGGCAGGGTGGTGGCTACACCTTC. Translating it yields CASSLLGQGGGYTF.